A single sample is the source of the 27 T cell receptor beta chains below, sequenced in a study of beta chain features in type 1 diabetes. The entirety of the isolated RNA underwent reverse transcription, so expressed TCRB transcripts were sequenced. Repertoires were generated with immunoSEQ multiplex PCR, while TCRdb's copy carries only in-frame clones and drops some. The sample holds 150,000 to 190,000 clones, about 8.5% seen once. Sample: central memory CD4+ T cells from blood. The source is a man between 18 and 29 years old in good health.

A word on this clone: One junction end disagrees with the germline gene, perhaps due to a read error. The genes are TRBV7-2 and TRBJ1-1; D is undetermined. CDR3 size: 13 residues. Germline assignment: CDR1 SGHTA and CDR2 FQGNSA. CDR3 in amino acids: CASSQRSDTEAFF. The DNA for the CDR3 is TGCGCCAGCAGCCAAAGATCGGACACTGAAGCTTTCTTT.

Only a few counts were recorded for this clone. This chain connects TRBV9 to TRBJ2-4; the D is unclear. This CDR3 is built from 16 residues. In germline, CDR1 is SGDLS, CDR2 YYNGEE. V was cut by 4 bases and J by 5 bases, with 19 bases left in between. CDR3 coding DNA: TGTGCCAGCAGCCCCCTAGGCGTGGCGAACCAAAACATTCAGTACTTC. Protein product: CASSPLGVANQNIQYF.

The chain joins TRBV18 to TRBJ1-4; D remains ambiguous. V was trimmed by 0 bases and J by 7 bases, leaving 12 bases between them. Looked up from germline, CDR1 is KGHSH and CDR2 is LQKENI. CDR3 length: 15 residues. The CDR3 loop reads CASSPPAGSFEKLFF. CDR3 coding DNA: TGTGCCAGCTCACCACCGGCAGGATCATTTGAAAAACTGTTTTTT.

The chain employs TRBV5-4 and TRBJ1-1; 10 bases are shared with TRBD1. The V gene end was trimmed by 3 bases and the J gene end by 4 bases; junction bases not matched to a gene: 0. CDR1 and CDR2 (germline): SGHNT, YYREEE (reference sequence). This CDR3 contains 13 residues. CDR3 loop: CASSWDRGTEAFF. The CDR3 DNA reads TGTGCCAGCAGCTGGGACAGGGGCACTGAAGCTTTCTTT. The full variable domain, its missing parts supplied by reference TRBV5-4 and TRBJ1-1, is ETGVTQSPTHLIKTRGQQVTLRCSSQSGHNTVSWYQQALGQGPQFIFQYYREEENGRGNFPPRFSGLQFPNYSSELNVNALELDDSALYLCASSWDRGTEAFFGQGTRLTVV.

This clone has more than one count but fewer than ten. The J gene is TRBJ2-6, the V gene TRBV9; D is uncertain. The CDR3 is 16 amino acids. Germline V gene sequence: CDR1 SGDLS, CDR2 YYNGEE. V dropped 0 bases and J dropped 0 bases, with 7 bases sitting between them. CDR3 protein: CASSVGSSSGANVLTF. The CDR3 DNA reads as TGTGCCAGCAGCGTAGGATCCAGCTCTGGGGCCAACGTCCTGACTTTC.

In this sample, this clone turned up a few times. The chain links TRBV6-6 to TRBJ2-1; 10 bases line up with TRBD2. V shed 7 bases and J 9 bases; nucleotides not matched to a gene: 9. This CDR3 contains 14 residues. Germline V gives CDR1 MNHNY, CDR2 SVGAGI (reference sequence). The CDR3 is CASKLTSGTGEQFF. CDR3 in DNA: TGTGCCAGCAAACTCACTAGCGGGACCGGTGAGCAGTTCTTC.

The V gene is TRBV9, the J gene TRBJ1-1, with D perhaps TRBD1 (6 bases). The V end was cut by 4 bases, the J end by 4 bases, with 14 bases between. This CDR3 is built from 14 residues. The germline CDR1 and CDR2 sequences are SGDLS and YYNGEE. As DNA, the CDR3 is TGTGCCAGCAGCATACTCACAGGGAGCACTGAAGCTTTCTTT. It encodes CASSILTGSTEAFF.

The chain is built from TRBV6-5 and TRBJ1-6; D is unclear. This CDR3 has 12 residues. Germline V gene lookup returns CDR1 MNHEY and CDR2 SVGAGI. Trimming took off 10 bases at V and 11 bases at J, with 15 bases between the two ends. CDR3 sequence reads: CATTTGETPLHF. The DNA of the CDR3 is TGTGCCACCACTACCGGAGAAACACCCCTCCACTTT.

In its sample, this clone was seen a few times. The rearrangement links TRBV5-1 to TRBJ2-1; tentatively, D is TRBD2 (5 bases). The CDR3 has 14 residues. Germline CDR1 reads SGHRS; CDR2 reads YFSETQ. V was shortened by 0 bases and J by 15 bases, with 19 bases between the two germline ends. As DNA, the CDR3 is TGCGCCAGCAGCTTGGGTTTAGGGAGCCCTAAAACGTTCTTC. It translates to CASSLGLGSPKTFF.

This clone showed up just a few times. V and J are TRBV2 and TRBJ2-5, with 10 bases aligning to TRBD2. CDR1 SNHLY and CDR2 FYNNEI come from the germline V gene. CDR3 length: 15 residues. Trimming at V came to 4 bases and at J to 6 bases, leaving 8 bases not matched to a gene. The CDR3 nucleotides read TGTGCCAGCAGTGGGGCTAGCGGGGGTGAGAAGACCCAGTACTTC. Translation gives CASSGASGGEKTQYF.

This clone was detected only a few times. The V call is TRBV5-6, the J call TRBJ1-5; 9 bases map to TRBD1. This CDR3 contains 15 residues. V trimming: 3 bases; J trimming: 4 bases; junction bases outside the gene matches: 5. Germline lookup yields CDR1 SGHDT and CDR2 YYEEEE. The CDR3 protein is CASSWGTGTNQPQHF. The DNA of the CDR3 is TGTGCCAGCAGCTGGGGGACAGGGACGAATCAGCCCCAGCATTTT.

V and J are TRBV4-2 and TRBJ1-4; D ambiguous. The CDR3 consists of 14 residues. Trimming cost V 1 base and J 7 bases, with 10 bases left between them. In germline, CDR1 is LGHNA, CDR2 YNFKEQ. CDR3 sequence reads: CASSQGREREKLFF. The CDR3, as DNA: TGTGCCAGCAGCCAAGGAAGGGAGCGTGAAAAACTGTTTTTT.

This clone was recorded a few times. The rearrangement uses TRBV5-5 and TRBJ1-2; no reliable D call. V was shortened by 2 bases and J by 6 bases, with 11 bases between the two germline ends. Germline CDR1 is SGHKS and CDR2 is YYEKEE (reference sequence). The CDR3 loop spans 13 amino acids. CDR3 nucleotides: TGTGCCAGCAGCTTTTTAAGGGAGGATGGCTACACCTTC. It translates to CASSFLREDGYTF. The variable domain in full, with the rest retrieved from reference TRBV5-5 and TRBJ1-2, is DAGVTQSPTHLIKTRGQQVTLRCSPISGHKSVSWYQQVLGQGPQFIFQYYEKEERGRGNFPDRFSARQFPNYSSELNVNALLLGDSALYLCASSFLREDGYTFGSGTRLTVV.

This clone has a count of ten or more. The sample contains more than one DNA sequence encoding this CDR3. The rearrangement links TRBV2 to TRBJ1-5, with 8 bases lining up with TRBD1. This CDR3 region has 13 residues. V trimming: 6 bases; J trimming: 4 bases; junction bases outside the gene matches: 2. Germline CDR1 reads SNHLY; CDR2 reads FYNNEI. The CDR3 sequence is CASRGQGNQPQHF. In DNA, the CDR3 is TGTGCCAGCAGAGGACAGGGTAATCAGCCCCAGCATTTT.

This clone has a handful of counts. The chain recombines TRBV6-1 with TRBJ2-7; 11 nucleotides agree with TRBD2. The germline V gene has CDR1 MNHNS and CDR2 SASEGT. The CDR3 is made up of 14 amino acids. After removal of 7 bases from V and 2 bases from J, the junction contained 4 bases not matched to a gene. The CDR3 reads CASIGLAGPYEQYF. The CDR3 DNA is TGTGCCAGCATCGGACTAGCGGGTCCCTACGAGCAGTACTTC.

This clone was counted between two and nine times. This rearrangement joins TRBV28 to TRBJ1-1, with D tentatively TRBD1 (5 bases). This CDR3 spans 14 amino acids. CDR1 and CDR2 (germline): MDHEN, SYDVKM. Trimming cost V 5 bases and J 6 bases, with 16 bases left between them. CDR3 bases: TGTGCCAGCAGTCCCCCCAACGGGGGGGCTGAAGCTTTCTTT. This sequence encodes CASSPPNGGAEAFF.

This clone was counted a few times. The chain has TRBV7-2 and TRBJ2-3, with a possible D match to TRBD2 (5 bases). The CDR3 is made up of 15 amino acids. Germline CDR1 reads SGHTA; CDR2 reads FQGNSA. The germline V and J ends were trimmed by 2 bases and 1 base, with 10 bases remaining between them. CDR3 sequence reads: CASSLSAERTDTQYF. The CDR3 nucleotides read TGTGCCAGCAGCTTATCAGCGGAGCGCACAGATACGCAGTATTTT.

The rearrangement uses TRBV30 and TRBJ2-3; the match to TRBD2 covers 11 bases. V gave up 4 bases and J gave up 5 bases; unmatched junction bases: 8. The CDR3 spans 15 residues. Germline values: CDR1 GTSNPN, CDR2 SVGIG (reference sequence). The CDR3 is CAWIPSGLAVDTQYF. In DNA form, the CDR3 reads TGTGCCTGGATACCTTCGGGACTAGCGGTAGATACGCAGTATTTT.

This clone turned up a few times. This chain joins TRBV9 and TRBJ2-1, with 7 bases lining up with TRBD1. Trimming took 4 bases from V and 3 from J; bases not matched to a gene: 10. The CDR3 is made up of 16 amino acids. The germline gives CDR1 SGDLS, CDR2 YYNGEE. CDR3: CASSPEVGTVYNEQFF. CDR3 nucleotides: TGTGCCAGCAGCCCCGAGGTAGGGACAGTCTACAATGAGCAGTTCTTC.

This clone was counted a few times. An end of the junction differs from the germline gene, which may be a read error. The chain links TRBV6-6 to TRBJ2-7; 7 nucleotides line up with TRBD2. The CDR3 spans 15 residues. Looked up from germline, CDR1 is MNHNY and CDR2 is SVGAGI (reference sequence). The DNA for the CDR3 is TGTGCCATCAGTGAGTTGTCTAGCGGTAACTACGAGCAGTACTTC. Protein: CAISELSSGNYEQYF.

This clone came up a few times. The chain carries TRBV6-5 and TRBJ2-2; tentative D call: TRBD2 (5 bases). CDR1 MNHEY and CDR2 SVGAGI come from the germline V gene. V lost 0 bases and J lost 6, with 14 bases in between. This CDR3 contains 16 residues. DNA for the CDR3: TGTGCCAGCAGTTACTCGATTGATCCGAGGGCCGGGGAGCTGTTTTTT. Translation: CASSYSIDPRAGELFF.

The CDR3 region is CASSLVSRDRNIQYF. CDR3 in DNA: TGTGCCAGCAGCTTGGTAAGCCGGGACAGAAACATTCAGTACTTC. The genes are TRBV5-6 and TRBJ2-4; 7 bases are a match to TRBD1. The CDR3 contains 15 residues. Germline CDR1 reads SGHDT; CDR2 reads YYEEEE. V trimming: 0 bases; J trimming: 6 bases; junction bases outside the gene matches: 6.

The rearrangement links TRBV7-2 to TRBJ1-1, with D perhaps TRBD1 (5 bases). V was cut by 1 base and J by 0 bases, with 12 bases left in between. The CDR3 is made up of 16 amino acids. Germline assignment: CDR1 SGHTA and CDR2 FQGNSA. CDR3 sequence (DNA): TGTGCCAGCAGCTTAGAAGGGGCAGTTCTGAACACTGAAGCTTTCTTT. It specifies CASSLEGAVLNTEAFF.

Ten or more counts support this clone. The V and J genes are TRBV7-9 and TRBJ2-7, with 8 bases aligning to TRBD2. The V gene end was trimmed by 0 bases and the J gene end by 5 bases; junction bases not matched to a gene: 6. Germline CDR1 and CDR2: SEHNR and FQNEAQ (reference sequence). This CDR3 spans 15 amino acids. The CDR3 DNA is TGTGCCAGCAGCTTAGCAGCGGGAGTCCTAAACGAGCAGTACTTC. This translates into CASSLAAGVLNEQYF. Using reference TRBV7-9 and TRBJ2-7 for the parts outside the CDR3, the full variable domain is DTGVSQNPRHKITKRGQNVTFRCDPISEHNRLYWYRQTLGQGPEFLTYFQNEAQLEKSRLLSDRFSAERPKGSFSTLEIQRTEQGDSAMYLCASSLAAGVLNEQYFGPGTRLTVT.

V is TRBV28 and J is TRBJ2-7, with D maybe TRBD1 (6 bases). With 5 bases removed from V and 6 bases from J, the gap between germline ends came to 20 bases. The length of the CDR3 is 15 residues. From germline, CDR1 is MDHEN and CDR2 SYDVKM. This CDR3 reads CASSEPRQGLGEQYF. The CDR3 nucleotides read TGTGCCAGCAGTGAGCCCCGTCAGGGGCTCGGCGAGCAGTACTTC.

V and J are TRBV19 and TRBJ2-1, with TRBD2 matching 12 bases. CDR1 and CDR2 (germline): LNHDA, SQIVND (reference sequence). The CDR3 is 15 amino acids. V shed 6 bases, J shed 6 bases, and the junction held 6 bases outside the gene matches. The chain's CDR3 is CASRGLAGSGNEQFF. Here the CDR3 DNA reads TGTGCCAGTAGAGGACTAGCGGGATCTGGCAATGAGCAGTTCTTC. Full variable domain (outside the CDR3, taken from reference TRBV19 and TRBJ2-1): DGGITQSPKYLFRKEGQNVTLSCEQNLNHDAMYWYRQDPGQGLRLIYYSQIVNDFQKGDIAEGYSVSREKKESFPLTVTSAQKNPTAFYLCASRGLAGSGNEQFFGPGTRLTVL.

This clone came up a few times. The chain employs TRBV30 and TRBJ2-7, with 8 bases fitting TRBD1. CDR3 size: 14 residues. CDR1 is GTSNPN, CDR2 SVGIG, per germline (reference sequence). The V segment lost 0 bases and the J segment 6 bases; nucleotides outside the gene matches: 7. The CDR3 sequence is CAWSVDRGLGEQYF. The CDR3 DNA follows: TGTGCCTGGAGTGTTGACAGGGGTTTGGGCGAGCAGTACTTC.